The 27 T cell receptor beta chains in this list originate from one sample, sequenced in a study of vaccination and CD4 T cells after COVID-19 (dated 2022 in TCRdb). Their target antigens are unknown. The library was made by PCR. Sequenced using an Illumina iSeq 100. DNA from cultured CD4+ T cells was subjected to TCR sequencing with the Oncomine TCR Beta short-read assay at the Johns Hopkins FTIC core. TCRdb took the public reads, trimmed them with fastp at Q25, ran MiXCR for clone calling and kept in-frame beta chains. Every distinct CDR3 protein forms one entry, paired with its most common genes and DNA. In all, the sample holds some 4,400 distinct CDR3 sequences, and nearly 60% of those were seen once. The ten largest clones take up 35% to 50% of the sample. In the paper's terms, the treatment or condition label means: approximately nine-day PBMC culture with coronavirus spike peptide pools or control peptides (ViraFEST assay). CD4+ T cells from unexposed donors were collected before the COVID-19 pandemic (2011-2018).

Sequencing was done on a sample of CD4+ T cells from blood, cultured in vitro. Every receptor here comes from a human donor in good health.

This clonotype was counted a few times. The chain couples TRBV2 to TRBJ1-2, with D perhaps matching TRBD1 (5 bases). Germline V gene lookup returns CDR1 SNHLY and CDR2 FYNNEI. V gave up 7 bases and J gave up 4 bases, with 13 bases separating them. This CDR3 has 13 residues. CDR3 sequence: CASILREGYGYTF. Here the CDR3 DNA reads TGTGCCAGCATTCTCAGGGAAGGCTATGGCTACACCTTC.

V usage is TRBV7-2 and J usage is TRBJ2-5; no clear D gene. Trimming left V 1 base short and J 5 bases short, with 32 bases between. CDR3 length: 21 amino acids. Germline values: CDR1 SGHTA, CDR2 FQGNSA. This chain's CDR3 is CASSLVSGRRKAGYVRETQYF. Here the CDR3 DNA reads TGTGCCAGCAGCTTAGTATCGGGCAGGCGAAAGGCAGGATACGTCCGGGAGACCCAGTACTTC.

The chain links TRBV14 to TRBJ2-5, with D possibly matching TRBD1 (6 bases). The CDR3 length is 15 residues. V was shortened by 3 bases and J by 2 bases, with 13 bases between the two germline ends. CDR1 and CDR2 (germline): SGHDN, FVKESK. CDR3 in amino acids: CASSQRLTGQETQYF. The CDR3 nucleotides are TGTGCCAGCAGCCAGAGACTAACAGGGCAAGAGACCCAGTACTTC.

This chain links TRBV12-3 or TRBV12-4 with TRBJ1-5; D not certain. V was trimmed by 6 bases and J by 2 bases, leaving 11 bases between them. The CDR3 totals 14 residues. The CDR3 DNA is TGTGCCAGCAGCAACGGACTGGGCAATCAGCCCCAGCATTTT. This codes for CASSNGLGNQPQHF.

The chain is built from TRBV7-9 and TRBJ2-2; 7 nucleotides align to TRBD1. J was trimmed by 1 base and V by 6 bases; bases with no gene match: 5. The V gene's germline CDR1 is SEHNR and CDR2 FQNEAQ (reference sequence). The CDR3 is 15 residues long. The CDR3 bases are TGTGCCAGCAGAACGACAGGGAGGAACACCGGGGAGCTGTTTTTT. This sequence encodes CASRTTGRNTGELFF.

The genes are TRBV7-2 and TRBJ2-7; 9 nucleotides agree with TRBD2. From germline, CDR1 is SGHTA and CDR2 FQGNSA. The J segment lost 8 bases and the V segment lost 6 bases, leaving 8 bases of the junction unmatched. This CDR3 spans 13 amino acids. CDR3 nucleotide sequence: TGTGCCAGCAGTCCTTCGGGACTAGCCCAGCAGTACTTC. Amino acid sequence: CASSPSGLAQQYF.

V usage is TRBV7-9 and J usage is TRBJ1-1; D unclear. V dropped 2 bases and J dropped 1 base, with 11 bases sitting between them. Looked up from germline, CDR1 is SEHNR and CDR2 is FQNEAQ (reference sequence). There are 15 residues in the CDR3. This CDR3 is CASSLKGGENTEAFF. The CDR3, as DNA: TGTGCCAGCAGCTTAAAAGGAGGAGAGAACACTGAAGCTTTCTTT.

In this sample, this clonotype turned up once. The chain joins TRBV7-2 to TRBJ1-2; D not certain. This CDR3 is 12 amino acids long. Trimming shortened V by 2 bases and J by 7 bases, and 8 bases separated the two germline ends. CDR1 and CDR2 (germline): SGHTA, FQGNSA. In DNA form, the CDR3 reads TGTGCCAGCAGCTTAAAGGGCCGTGGCTACACCTTC. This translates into CASSLKGRGYTF.

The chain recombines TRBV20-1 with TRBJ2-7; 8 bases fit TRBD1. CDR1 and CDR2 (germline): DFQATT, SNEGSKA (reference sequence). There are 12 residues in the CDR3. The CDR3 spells CRPGGSAGEQYF. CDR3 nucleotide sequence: TGCAGGCCAGGGGGCAGTGCAGGCGAGCAGTACTTC.

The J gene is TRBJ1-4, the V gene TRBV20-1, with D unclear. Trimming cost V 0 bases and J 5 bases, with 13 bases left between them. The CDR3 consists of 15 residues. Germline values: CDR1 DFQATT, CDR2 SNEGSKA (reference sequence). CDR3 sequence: CSARDRQSSNEKLFF. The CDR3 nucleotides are TGCAGTGCTAGAGATCGTCAGAGCTCCAATGAAAAACTGTTTTTT.

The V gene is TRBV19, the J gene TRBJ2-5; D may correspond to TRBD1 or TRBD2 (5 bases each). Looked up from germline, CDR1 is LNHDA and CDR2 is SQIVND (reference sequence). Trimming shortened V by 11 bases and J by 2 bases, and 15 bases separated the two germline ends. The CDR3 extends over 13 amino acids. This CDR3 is CASGPSLQETQYF. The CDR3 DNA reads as TGTGCCTCGGGACCCTCCTTACAAGAGACCCAGTACTTC.

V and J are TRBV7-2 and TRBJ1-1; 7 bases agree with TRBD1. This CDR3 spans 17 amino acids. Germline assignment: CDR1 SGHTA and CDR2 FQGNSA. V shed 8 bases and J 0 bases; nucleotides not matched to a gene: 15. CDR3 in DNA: TGTGCCAGCGGGACCTCTTTGACAGGGAGCATGAACACTGAAGCTTTCTTT. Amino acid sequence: CASGTSLTGSMNTEAFF.

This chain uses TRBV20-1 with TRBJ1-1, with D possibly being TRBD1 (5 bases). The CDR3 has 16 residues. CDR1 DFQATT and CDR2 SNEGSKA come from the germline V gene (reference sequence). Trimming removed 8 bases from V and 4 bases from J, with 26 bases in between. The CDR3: CSRKNLGAATFTEAFF. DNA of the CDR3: TGCAGTCGGAAGAACCTCGGGGCAGCGACTTTCACTGAAGCTTTCTTT.

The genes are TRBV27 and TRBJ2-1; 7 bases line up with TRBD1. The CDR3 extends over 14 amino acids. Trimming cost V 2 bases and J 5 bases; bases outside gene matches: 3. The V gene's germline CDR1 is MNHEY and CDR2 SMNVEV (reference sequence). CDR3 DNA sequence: TGTGCCAGCAGTTTAAGGGACAGTAACAATGAGCAGTTCTTC. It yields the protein CASSLRDSNNEQFF.

The CDR3 spells CASSEETGVNEQFF. The DNA for the CDR3 is TGCGCCAGCAGTGAGGAGACAGGGGTCAATGAGCAGTTCTTC. The genes are TRBV10-2 and TRBJ2-1; 8 bases agree with TRBD1. The V gene end was trimmed by 2 bases and the J gene end by 6 bases; junction bases not matched to a gene: 3. The CDR3 sequence is 14 residues long. Germline CDR1 and CDR2: WSHSY and SAAADI.

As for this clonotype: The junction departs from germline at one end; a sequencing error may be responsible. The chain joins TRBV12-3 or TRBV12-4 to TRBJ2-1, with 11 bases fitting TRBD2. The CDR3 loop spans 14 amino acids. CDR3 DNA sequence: TGTGCCAGCAGTTTACTAGCGGGGGGCGGGTTGAGGGGCTTC. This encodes CASSLLAGGGLRGF.

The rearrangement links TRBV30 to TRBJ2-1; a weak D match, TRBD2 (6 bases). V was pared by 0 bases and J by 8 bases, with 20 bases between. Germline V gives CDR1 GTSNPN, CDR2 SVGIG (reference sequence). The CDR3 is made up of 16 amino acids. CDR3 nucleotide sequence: TGTGCCTGGAGTGTACCATGGGCCGGGACTTACTATGAGCAGTTCTTC. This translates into CAWSVPWAGTYYEQFF.

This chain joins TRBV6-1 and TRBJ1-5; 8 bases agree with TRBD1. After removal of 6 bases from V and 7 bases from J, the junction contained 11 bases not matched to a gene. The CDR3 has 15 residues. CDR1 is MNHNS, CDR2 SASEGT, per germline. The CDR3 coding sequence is TGTGCCAGCAGGGATCGACAGGGGATGAACCAGCCCCAGCATTTT. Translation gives CASRDRQGMNQPQHF.

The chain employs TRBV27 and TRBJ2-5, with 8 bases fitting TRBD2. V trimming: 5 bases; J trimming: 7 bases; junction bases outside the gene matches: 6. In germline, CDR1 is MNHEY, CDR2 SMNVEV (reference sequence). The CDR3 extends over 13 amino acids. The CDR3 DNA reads TGTGCCAGCAGTCCGCGGGGGGCTGGGACCCAGTACTTC. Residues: CASSPRGAGTQYF.

CDR3 bases: TGCGCCAGCACCTTTTCTCGCGGGGGACAGGGAAACACCATATATTTT. Its translation is CASTFSRGGQGNTIYF. The chain links TRBV10-2 to TRBJ1-3; 7 positions agree with TRBD1. The CDR3 is 16 amino acids. Germline lookup yields CDR1 WSHSY and CDR2 SAAADI. V lost 7 bases, J lost 4 bases, and 13 bases stayed unmatched.

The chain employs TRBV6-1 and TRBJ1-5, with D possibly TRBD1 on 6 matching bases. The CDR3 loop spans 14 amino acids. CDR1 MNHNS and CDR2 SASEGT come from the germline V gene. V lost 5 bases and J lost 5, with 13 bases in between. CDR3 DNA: TGTGCCAGCAGTCCAATCGGGGGGCATCAGCCCCAGCATTTT. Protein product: CASSPIGGHQPQHF.

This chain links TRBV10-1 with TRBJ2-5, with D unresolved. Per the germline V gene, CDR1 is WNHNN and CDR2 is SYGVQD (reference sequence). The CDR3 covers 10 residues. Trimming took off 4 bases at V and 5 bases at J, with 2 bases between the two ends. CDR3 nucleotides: TGCGCCAGCAGTGGGGAGACCCAGTACTTC. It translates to CASSGETQYF.

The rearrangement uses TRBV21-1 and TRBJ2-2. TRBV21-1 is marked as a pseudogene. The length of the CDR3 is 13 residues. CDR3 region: CASSKVDTGELFF. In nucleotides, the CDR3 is TGTGCCAGCAGCAAAGTGGACACCGGGGAGCTGTTTTTT.

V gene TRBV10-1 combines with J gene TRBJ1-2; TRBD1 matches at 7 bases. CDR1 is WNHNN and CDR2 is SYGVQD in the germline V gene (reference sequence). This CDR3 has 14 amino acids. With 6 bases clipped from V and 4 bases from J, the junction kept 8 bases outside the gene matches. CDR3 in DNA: TGCGCCAGCAGACCTACCGGGACAGCCTATGGCTACACCTTC. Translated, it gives CASRPTGTAYGYTF.

CDR3 residues: CASSYSSGRGTQYF. CDR3 sequence (DNA): TGTGCCAGCAGTTATTCGTCCGGACGGGGGACCCAGTACTTC. The V gene is TRBV12-3 or TRBV12-4, the J gene TRBJ2-5; the D gene is possibly TRBD2 (5 bases). V dropped 4 bases and J dropped 7 bases, with 16 bases sitting between them. The CDR3 spans 14 residues.

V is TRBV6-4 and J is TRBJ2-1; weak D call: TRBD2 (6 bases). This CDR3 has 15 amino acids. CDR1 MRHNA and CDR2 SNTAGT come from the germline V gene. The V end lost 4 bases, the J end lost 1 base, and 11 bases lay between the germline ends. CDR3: CASSGEVGSYNEQFF. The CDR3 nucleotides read TGTGCCAGCAGTGGGGAGGTAGGTTCCTACAATGAGCAGTTCTTC.

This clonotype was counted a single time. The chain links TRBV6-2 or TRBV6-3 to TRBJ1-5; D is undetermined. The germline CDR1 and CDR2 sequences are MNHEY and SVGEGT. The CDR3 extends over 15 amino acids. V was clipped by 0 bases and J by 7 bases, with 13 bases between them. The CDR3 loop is CASSYSSGSGQPQHF. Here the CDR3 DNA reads TGTGCCAGCAGTTACTCGTCCGGGTCTGGCCAGCCCCAGCATTTT.